What follows describes a single TCR beta chain. This receptor's antigen is unknown. There are no base qualities to consult, and no much larger clone falls within one base. The data belong to a study of CD39 and CD103 CD8 tumor-infiltrating T cells (dated by TCRdb to the late 2010s). For context, the study as a whole: An HPV-positive HNSCC, an HPV-negative HNSCC, an ovarian cancer and a melanoma patient were represented in the repertoire comparisons shown. Deep sequencing of TCRbeta CDR3 was used to compare the repertoires of CD8 TIL subsets, defined by CD103 and CD39, with those of peripheral memory CD8 T cells.

At the time of sample collection the patients were not on therapy, although prior treatments varied from chemotherapy, radiotherapy, surgery and immunotherapy to no treatment. After thawing, cells went through T lymphocyte enrichment using a negative-selection kit, with EpCAM beads added for tumor-infiltrating lymphocytes. Memory CD8 T cells were sorted using a CD8+CD4-CD45RA- gate, without regard to whether the cells expressed CCR7. Before analysis, peripheral blood mononuclear cells were isolated on a Ficoll-Paque PLUS gradient and cryopreserved. Populations were sorted on a FACSAria II to roughly 99% purity, and the cell pellets were frozen for TCR sequencing without being cultured. Genomic DNA was extracted with the DNeasy Blood and Tissue Kit from approximately 10,000 to 100,000 sorted cells per subset. TCRbeta V-J or V-D-J regions were sequenced and mapped by the immunoSEQ service, with coverage above 10x per sample. As for how the authors treated the data: Only productive rearrangements exported from the immunoSEQ Analyzer platform were analyzed, with clonality assessed on the 500 most abundant clones. To quantify how much repertoires overlapped between populations, both the Morisita-Horn similarity index and the Jaccard index were used. Morisita-Horn similarity between CD8 T-cell subset TCR repertoires was measured in six or seven cancer patients. The source is immuneACCESS, and TCRdb retained only in-frame sequences with V and J called. Part of the clones is not carried over; for the studies checked, unresolved V genes explain less than half of this, and the remainder is unexplained. D and trimming were read from the DNA, whereas the V and J calls and clone size are those reported in that table. The sample profile shows around 7,400 clones; over 50% of them were found once. Approximately 58% of the sample lies in the top ten.

What the research found in general, with its limitations: DP CD8 TILs appeared more oligoclonal than DN and SP CD8 TILs and blood memory CD8 T cells, with top 30 clonotypes covering about 56-86%. DP TIL clonotypes were rarely found in blood or uninvolved lymph node, whereas DN TIL clonotypes largely overlapped peripheral memory CD8 repertoires.

Taken from the germline V gene, the CDR1 and CDR2 loops are SGHTA and FQGNSA. The junction shows trimming of 8 bases on V and 1 base on J, and the gene matches do not reach 1 base of it. Taken from cysteine to phenylalanine, the CDR3 has 13 residues. Only CDR3 DNA is held: 39 bases, read in frame from base 1. The receptor chain draws on TRBV7-2 and TRBJ2-7; the junction holds 11 bases that match TRBD2. The source is a human donor with head and neck squamous cell carcinoma. The specimen was CD8+ T cells sorted from blood. Interpreted using the paper, the cell subset or site label stands for: total memory CD8 T cells (CD45RA-CCR7+/-) from blood or uninvolved lymph node. The CDR3 in this case is CASRLAGSYEQYF. DNA sequence: TGTGCCAGCCGACTAGCGGGGTCCTACGAGCAGTACTTC.